This note documents a single T cell receptor beta chain sequence. What it recognizes is unknown. This sample was taken from a study of beta chain features in type 1 diabetes. Notes on the study in general: In these data, an HLA type influence on TCRB rearrangement remained unresolved. The naive, central memory and Treg TCRB repertoires looked more alike in patients than they did in healthy donors. Over-representation of high TCR-expressing cells was a possible consequence of cDNA sequencing.

Isolated RNA was reverse transcribed in full, so expressed TCRB transcripts were sequenced. Deep immunoSEQ sequencing covered naive, central memory and regulatory T cell samples. TCRdb keeps only in-frame clones here, not all; method: immunoSEQ multiplex PCR. Of about 620,000 clones in the sample, about 16% were seen once. This CDR3 spans 14 amino acids. V trimming: 7 bases; J trimming: 6 bases; junction bases outside the gene matches: 6. The V gene's germline CDR1 is SGHTA and CDR2 FQGNSA. V and J are TRBV7-2 and TRBJ2-1; 10 nucleotides match TRBD1. The source is a man younger than 35 in good health. What was sequenced was naive CD4+ T cells from blood. In DNA form, the CDR3 reads TGTGCCAGCACCGGGACAGGGGTCTTCAATGAGCAGTTCTTC. Its protein is CASTGTGVFNEQFF.